These T cell receptor beta chains were read from a single sample in a study of blood T cell repertoires in COVID-19. This table comes from immunoSEQ multiplex PCR, and its TCRdb copy is limited to in-frame clones, with some not included. The data contain hundreds of thousands of clones, over 75% of them singletons. The sample was PBMCs or T cells enriched from blood (not recorded which). Source of these receptors: a woman between 18 and 29 years old who had recovered from COVID-19. CDR3s include the opening cysteine and the closing phenylalanine or tryptophan. The order of the fields is clone size, D gene, V gene, J gene, CDR3 protein, CDR3 DNA. The D gene is left open where the match is weak. Some rows mark clone size as missing; the rest say once, few, many or name a class of expanded clone.

few	TRBD1	TRBV19	TRBJ1-5	CATRSGTGPNQPQHF	TGTGCCACCCGGTCCGGGACAGGGCCAAATCAGCCCCAGCATTTT
once	.	TRBV27	TRBJ1-5	CASSLYQGQPQHF	TGTGCCAGCAGTTTATACCAGGGCCAGCCCCAGCATTTT
once	TRBD2	TRBV28	TRBJ2-3	CASSLDLAGGPGDTQYF	TGTGCCAGCAGTTTGGATCTAGCGGGGGGACCAGGGGATACGCAGTATTTT
.	.	TRBV21-1	TRBJ1-6	CASSRGRDSPLHF	TGTGCCAGCAGCAGGGGCAGGGATTCACCCCTCCACTTT
.	TRBD1	TRBV11-3	TRBJ2-1	CASSLTGVHNEQFF	TGTGCCAGCAGCTTAACAGGGGTCCACAATGAGCAGTTCTTC
.	.	TRBV10-3	TRBJ1-1	CAITTSGVLGTEAFF	TGTGCCATCACTACCTCAGGGGTATTGGGCACTGAAGCTTTCTTT
.	TRBD1	TRBV5-1	TRBJ2-7	CASSFGQGGRREQYF	TGCGCCAGCAGCTTTGGACAGGGAGGTCGCCGCGAGCAGTACTTC
.	.	TRBV29-1	TRBJ2-5	CSVDGGRETQYF	TGCAGCGTTGACGGAGGCCGGGAGACCCAGTACTTC
.	.	TRBV2	TRBJ1-4	CASSSTDLGREKLFF	TGTGCCAGCAGTTCGACAGACTTGGGTCGAGAAAAACTGTTTTTT
.	.	TRBV28	TRBJ1-2	CASSLPGKDGYTF	TGTGCCAGCAGTTTACCGGGGAAGGATGGCTACACCTTC
.	.	TRBV18	TRBJ2-7	CASSDKDRVSSYEQYF	TGTGCCAGCTCGGACAAGGACCGTGTCAGCTCCTACGAGCAGTACTTC
.	TRBD1	TRBV2	TRBJ1-1	CASRRTGSEAFF	TGTGCCAGCAGGAGGACAGGGTCTGAAGCTTTCTTT
.	TRBD1	TRBV28	TRBJ1-6	CATRTGGAHSPLHF	TGTGCCACCCGGACAGGGGGCGCCCATTCACCCCTCCACTTT
once	TRBD1	TRBV15	TRBJ1-1	CATSRAVTGVTEAFF	TGTGCCACCAGCAGAGCAGTGACAGGGGTAACTGAAGCTTTCTTT
.	.	TRBV6-5	TRBJ1-1	CASTWEGGSNTEAFF	TGTGCCAGCACCTGGGAGGGGGGTTCGAACACTGAAGCTTTCTTT
.	.	TRBV2	TRBJ1-3	CASTGLRATGNTIYF	TGTGCCAGCACGGGCCTCAGGGCTACTGGAAACACCATATATTTT
.	.	TRBV30	TRBJ2-2	CAWSVFGPAGHTGELFF	TGTGCCTGGAGTGTATTCGGACCGGCGGGCCACACCGGGGAGCTGTTTTTT
.	TRBD1	TRBV6-5	TRBJ1-6	CASGQGLDNSPLHF	TGTGCCAGCGGACAGGGTCTGGATAATTCACCCCTCCACTTT
once	TRBD2	TRBV2	TRBJ2-3	CASSKIAGGYTDTQYF	TGTGCCAGCAGTAAGATAGCGGGGGGTTACACAGATACGCAGTATTTT
.	.	TRBV19	TRBJ1-2	CASSNRNGYTF	TGTGCCAGTAGTAACAGGAACGGCTACACCTTC
.	.	TRBV1	TRBJ1-5	CTSGTGEGQPQHF	TGCACCAGCGGGACAGGGGAAGGGCAGCCCCAGCATTTT
.	TRBD1	TRBV28	TRBJ1-2	CASSTGQDGGYTF	TGTGCCAGCAGTACGGGACAGGATGGCGGCTACACCTTC
.	TRBD1	TRBV27	TRBJ2-1	CASSLTGANEQFF	TGTGCCAGCAGTTTAACAGGGGCCAATGAGCAGTTCTTC
.	.	TRBV28	TRBJ1-5	CASSPQAYSNQPQHF	TGTGCCAGCAGTCCTCAAGCTTATAGCAATCAGCCCCAGCATTTT
.	.	TRBV19	TRBJ1-5	CASSILRGESQHF	TGTGCCAGTAGTATTCTCAGGGGTGAGTCCCAGCATTTT
.	TRBD1	TRBV27	TRBJ2-3	CASSFRGRRTDTQYF	TGTGCCAGCAGTTTCAGGGGGCGTCGGACAGATACGCAGTATTTT
once	.	TRBV7-9	TRBJ1-2	CASRAGGNYGYTF	TGTGCCAGCAGGGCCGGGGGAAACTATGGCTACACCTTC
.	.	TRBV5-4	TRBJ2-2	CAVPWPNTGELFF	TGTGCCGTCCCGTGGCCGAACACCGGGGAGCTGTTTTTT